These T cell receptor beta chains were read from a single sample in a study of OX40 agonist ivuxolimab in advanced cancers. Some clones are missing from TCRdb's copy, which holds only in-frame ones; the method was immunoSEQ multiplex PCR. Here the sample spans more than 65,000 clones, around 91% being singletons. The input for sequencing was CD4+ or CD8+ T cells sorted from blood, taken in a trial of the OX40 agonist ivuxolimab. The receptors were sampled from an adult with an advanced solid tumor such as melanoma, head and neck, liver or kidney cancer. CDR3s include the opening cysteine and the closing phenylalanine or tryptophan. A D gene is named only where the DNA matches it firmly. Size is omitted from some rows. Given values are once, few, many or a class for expanded clones.

>.|TRBJ1-1|TRBV6-6|.
CASSYSRRRNTEAFF
TGTGCCAGCAGTTATTCCCGGAGAAGGAACACTGAAGCTTTCTTT
>.|TRBJ1-1|TRBV30|TRBD1
CAWSRQGAGEAFF
TGTGCCTGGAGTCGGCAGGGGGCGGGTGAAGCTTTCTTT
>.|TRBJ1-4|TRBV5-1|TRBD1
CASSATGTEHEKLFF
TGCGCCAGCAGCGCCACCGGGACAGAGCATGAAAAACTGTTTTTT
>.|TRBJ2-2|TRBV11-3|.
CASSFVPGTVNTGELFF
TGTGCCAGCAGCTTCGTGCCCGGGACGGTGAACACCGGGGAGCTGTTTTTT
>.|TRBJ1-3|TRBV9|.
CASSSRTGLGNTIYF
TGTGCCAGCAGCTCCCGTACGGGGCTCGGAAACACCATATATTTT
>.|TRBJ2-5|TRBV18|TRBD2
CASSPTMGGETQYF
TGTGCCAGCTCACCGACCATGGGGGGGGAGACCCAGTACTTC
>.|TRBJ2-3|TRBV30|.
CAWSIGVYTDTQYF
TGTGCCTGGAGCATAGGGGTCTACACAGATACGCAGTATTTT
>.|TRBJ2-2|TRBV6-5|.
CASSPSFTGELFF
TGTGCCAGCAGTCCTAGCTTCACCGGGGAGCTGTTTTTT
>.|TRBJ2-5|TRBV19|.
CASSIGLPPPASTQYF
TGTGCCAGTAGTATCGGTTTGCCGCCGCCGGCGTCAACCCAGTACTTC
>few|TRBJ2-6|TRBV7-8|TRBD2
CASSFLAGASGANVLTF
TGTGCCAGCAGCTTTCTAGCGGGGGCCTCTGGGGCCAACGTCCTGACTTTC
>.|TRBJ1-1|TRBV18|.
CASSPTTENTEAFF
TGTGCCAGCTCACCGACGACAGAGAACACTGAAGCTTTCTTT
>.|TRBJ2-7|TRBV10-3|TRBD2
CAISDPKSGGGLEQYF
TGTGCCATCAGTGACCCGAAGAGCGGGGGAGGATTGGAGCAGTACTTC
>.|TRBJ1-5|TRBV30|TRBD1
CAWSVGWETGKIQPQHF
TGTGCCTGGAGTGTAGGGTGGGAGACAGGGAAGATTCAGCCCCAGCATTTT
>.|TRBJ2-7|TRBV15|.
CATSRDQGGREQYF
TGTGCCACCAGCAGAGATCAAGGGGGGAGGGAGCAGTACTTC
>.|TRBJ1-1|TRBV5-1|.
CASSLWGVEANTEAFF
TGCGCCAGCAGCTTGTGGGGGGTCGAGGCAAACACTGAAGCTTTCTTT
>.|TRBJ2-7|TRBV7-2|.
CASSLIGGGNGYEQYF
TGTGCCAGCAGCTTAATTGGAGGGGGCAATGGCTACGAGCAGTACTTC
>.|TRBJ2-7|TRBV10-1|TRBD2
CASSALAGSYEQYF
TGCGCCAGCAGTGCGCTAGCGGGATCCTACGAGCAGTACTTC
>.|TRBJ2-3|TRBV9|.
CASSVVAAGTDTQYF
TGTGCCAGCAGCGTAGTAGCGGCAGGCACAGATACGCAGTATTTT
>.|TRBJ2-1|TRBV7-9|TRBD2
CASSEAGGPVGEQFF
TGTGCCAGCAGCGAAGCGGGAGGGCCAGTAGGGGAGCAGTTCTTC
>.|TRBJ2-2|TRBV5-1|.
CASSLERPANTGELFF
TGCGCCAGCAGCTTGGAGCGCCCCGCGAACACCGGGGAGCTGTTTTTT
>once|TRBJ2-3|TRBV11-3|.
CASSLDYEDTQYF
TGTGCCAGCAGCTTAGATTATGAGGATACGCAGTATTTT
>.|TRBJ2-1|TRBV9|.
CASSVELAGYNEQFF
TGTGCCAGCAGCGTAGAACTAGCTGGCTACAATGAGCAGTTCTTC
>.|TRBJ1-5|TRBV7-2|.
CASSSGQRDQPQHF
TGTGCCAGCAGCTCCGGACAGCGAGATCAGCCCCAGCATTTT
>.|TRBJ2-2|TRBV9|TRBD2
CASSGRTSGGDTGELFF
TGTGCCAGCAGCGGCCGGACTAGCGGGGGGGACACCGGGGAGCTGTTTTTT
>few|TRBJ2-7|TRBV19|.
CASSSGHGFGDEQYF
TGTGCCAGTAGTTCGGGACATGGTTTCGGGGACGAGCAGTACTTC
>.|TRBJ2-7|TRBV27|.
CASSLSPGPYEQYF
TGTGCCAGCAGTTTGTCCCCGGGTCCCTACGAGCAGTACTTC
>few|TRBJ1-3|TRBV7-8|.
CASSLSLGASGNTIYF
TGTGCCAGCAGCTTATCCTTGGGGGCCTCTGGAAACACCATATATTTT
>.|TRBJ1-3|TRBV19|.
CASSITQVFSGNTIYF
TGTGCCAGTAGTATCACACAGGTCTTCTCTGGAAACACCATATATTTT
>.|TRBJ2-5|TRBV6-1|.
CASSKETQYF
TGTGCCAGCAGCAAAGAGACCCAGTACTTC
>few|TRBJ2-2|TRBV5-1|.
CASSLVQTNTGELFF
TGCGCCAGCAGCTTGGTACAGACGAACACCGGGGAGCTGTTTTTT
>once|TRBJ2-1|TRBV30|TRBD2
CAWRPSGTYRNEQFF
TGTGCCTGGAGACCTAGCGGGACCTATCGGAATGAGCAGTTCTTC
>.|TRBJ1-5|TRBV7-8|.
CASSLAGGDQPQHF
TGTGCCAGCAGCTTAGCGGGGGGGGACCAGCCCCAGCATTTT